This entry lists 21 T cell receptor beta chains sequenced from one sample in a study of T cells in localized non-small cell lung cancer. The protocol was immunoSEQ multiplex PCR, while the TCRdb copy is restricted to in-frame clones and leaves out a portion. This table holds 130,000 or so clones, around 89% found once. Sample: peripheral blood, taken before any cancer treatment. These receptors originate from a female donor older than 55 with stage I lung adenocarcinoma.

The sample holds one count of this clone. Written as DNA, the CDR3 is TGTGCCAGCAGTATGACACCAACTAATGAAAAACTGTTTTTT. The encoded protein is CASSMTPTNEKLFF. This chain uses TRBV27 with TRBJ1-4; D is unclear. The germline gives CDR1 MNHEY, CDR2 SMNVEV (reference sequence). The ends were cut back, 5 bases at V and 0 bases at J, with 7 bases in the middle. This CDR3 is 14 amino acids long.

For the CDR3, the DNA is TGTGCCAGCAGTTCTGGCGGGAGGGCCGAAGAGACCCAGTACTTC. It specifies CASSSGGRAEETQYF. V and J are TRBV28 and TRBJ2-5, with 9 bases that match TRBD2. The CDR3 loop spans 15 amino acids. Germline CDR1 reads MDHEN; CDR2 reads SYDVKM. The ends lost 4 bases at V and 3 bases at J; junction bases unmatched: 6.

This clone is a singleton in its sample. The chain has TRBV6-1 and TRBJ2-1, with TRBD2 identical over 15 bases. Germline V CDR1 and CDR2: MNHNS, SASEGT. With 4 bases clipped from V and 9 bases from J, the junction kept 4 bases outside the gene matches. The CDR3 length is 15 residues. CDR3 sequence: CASSGGTSGRTEQFF. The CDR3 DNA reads TGTGCCAGCAGTGGAGGGACTAGCGGGAGGACTGAGCAGTTCTTC.

This CDR3 is CASSEITGGADTQYF. The CDR3 nucleotides read TGTGCCAGCAGCGAAATCACAGGGGGCGCAGATACGCAGTATTTT. This rearrangement joins TRBV9 to TRBJ2-3; 9 nucleotides align to TRBD1. The CDR3 spans 15 residues. The germline V gene has CDR1 SGDLS and CDR2 YYNGEE. V dropped 3 bases and J dropped 4; count of bases not matched to a gene: 6.

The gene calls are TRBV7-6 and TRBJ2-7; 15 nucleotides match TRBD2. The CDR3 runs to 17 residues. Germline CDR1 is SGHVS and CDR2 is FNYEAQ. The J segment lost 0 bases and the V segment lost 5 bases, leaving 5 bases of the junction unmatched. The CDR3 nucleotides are TGTGCCAGCAGCCCCGGACTAGCGGGAGGGAGCTCCTACGAGCAGTACTTC. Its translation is CASSPGLAGGSSYEQYF.

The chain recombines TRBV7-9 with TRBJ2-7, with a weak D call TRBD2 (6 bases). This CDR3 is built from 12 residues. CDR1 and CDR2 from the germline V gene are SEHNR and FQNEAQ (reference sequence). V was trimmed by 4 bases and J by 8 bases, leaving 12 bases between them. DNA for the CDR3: TGTGCCAGCAGCTCAGACGCGGGACAGCAGTACTTC. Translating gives CASSSDAGQQYF.

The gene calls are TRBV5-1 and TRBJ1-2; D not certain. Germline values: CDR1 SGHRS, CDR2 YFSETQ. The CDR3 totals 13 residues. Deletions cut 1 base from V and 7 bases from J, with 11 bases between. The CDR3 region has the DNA TGCGCCAGCAGCTTGTTCGGAGGCGGTGGCTACACCTTC. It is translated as CASSLFGGGGYTF. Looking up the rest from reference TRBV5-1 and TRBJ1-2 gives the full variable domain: KAGVTQTPRYLIKTRGQQVTLSCSPISGHRSVSWYQQTPGQGLQFLFEYFSETQRNKGNFPGRFSGRQFSNSRSEMNVSTLELGDSALYLCASSLFGGGGYTFGSGTRLTVV.

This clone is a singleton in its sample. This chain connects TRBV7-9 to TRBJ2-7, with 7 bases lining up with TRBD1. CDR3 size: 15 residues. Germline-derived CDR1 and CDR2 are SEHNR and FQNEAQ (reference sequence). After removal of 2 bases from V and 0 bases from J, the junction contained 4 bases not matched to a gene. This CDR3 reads CASSLQGTVSYEQYF. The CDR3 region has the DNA TGTGCCAGCAGCTTACAGGGGACAGTCTCCTACGAGCAGTACTTC.

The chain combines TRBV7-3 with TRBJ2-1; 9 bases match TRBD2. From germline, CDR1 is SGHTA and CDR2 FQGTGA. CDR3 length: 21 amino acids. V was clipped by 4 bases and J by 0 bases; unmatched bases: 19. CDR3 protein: CASSYGALAGPIPGSYNEQFF. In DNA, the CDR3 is TGTGCCAGCAGCTATGGGGCCCTAGCGGGACCCATTCCCGGCTCCTACAATGAGCAGTTCTTC. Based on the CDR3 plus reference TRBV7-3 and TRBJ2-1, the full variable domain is GAGVSQTPSNKVTEKGKYVELRCDPISGHTALYWYRQSLGQGPEFLIYFQGTGAADDSGLPNDRFFAVRPEGSVSTLKIQRTERGDSAVYLCASSYGALAGPIPGSYNEQFFGPGTRLTVL.

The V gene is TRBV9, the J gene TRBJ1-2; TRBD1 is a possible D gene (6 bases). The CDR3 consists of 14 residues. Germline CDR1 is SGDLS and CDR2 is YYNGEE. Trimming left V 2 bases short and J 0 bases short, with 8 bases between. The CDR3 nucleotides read TGTGCCAGCAGCGTCTGGACAGCTAACTATGGCTACACCTTC. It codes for CASSVWTANYGYTF.

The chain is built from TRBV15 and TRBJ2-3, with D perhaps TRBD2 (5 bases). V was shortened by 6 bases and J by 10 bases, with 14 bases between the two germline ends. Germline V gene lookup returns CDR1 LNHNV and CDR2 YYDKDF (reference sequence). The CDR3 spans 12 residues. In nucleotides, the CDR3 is TGTGCCACCAGGCCTTTTGCGGGCCCGCAGTATTTT. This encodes CATRPFAGPQYF.

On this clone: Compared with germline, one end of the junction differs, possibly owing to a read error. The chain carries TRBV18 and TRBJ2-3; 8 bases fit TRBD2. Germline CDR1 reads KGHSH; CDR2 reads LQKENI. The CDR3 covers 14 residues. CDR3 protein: CASSRGGSTDTQYF. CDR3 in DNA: TGTGCCAGTTCACGGGGGGGATCCACAGATACGCAGTATTTT.

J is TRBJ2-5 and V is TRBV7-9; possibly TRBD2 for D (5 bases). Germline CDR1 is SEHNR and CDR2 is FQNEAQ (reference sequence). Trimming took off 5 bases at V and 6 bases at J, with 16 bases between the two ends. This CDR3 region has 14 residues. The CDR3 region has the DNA TGTGCCAGCAGCCGAATACTAGAGTCCCAGACCCAGTACTTC. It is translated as CASSRILESQTQYF.

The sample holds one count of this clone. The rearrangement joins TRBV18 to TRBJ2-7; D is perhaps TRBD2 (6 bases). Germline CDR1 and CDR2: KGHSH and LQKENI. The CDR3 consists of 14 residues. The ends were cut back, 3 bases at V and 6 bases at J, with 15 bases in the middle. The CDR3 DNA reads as TGTGCCAGCTCACCGGTGACGGGAGAAGGCGAGCAGTACTTC. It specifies CASSPVTGEGEQYF.

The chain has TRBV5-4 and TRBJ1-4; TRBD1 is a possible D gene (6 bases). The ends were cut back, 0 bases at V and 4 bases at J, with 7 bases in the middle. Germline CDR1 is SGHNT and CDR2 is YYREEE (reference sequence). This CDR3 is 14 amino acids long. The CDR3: CASSLGGLNEKLFF. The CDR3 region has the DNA TGTGCCAGCAGCTTGGGGGGGCTTAATGAAAAACTGTTTTTT.

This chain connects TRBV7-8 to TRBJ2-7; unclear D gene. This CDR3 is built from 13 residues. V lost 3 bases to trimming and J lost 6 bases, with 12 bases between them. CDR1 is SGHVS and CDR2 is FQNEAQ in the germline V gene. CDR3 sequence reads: CASSLGQSLEQYF. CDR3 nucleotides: TGTGCCAGCAGCTTGGGCCAGTCGCTCGAGCAGTACTTC.

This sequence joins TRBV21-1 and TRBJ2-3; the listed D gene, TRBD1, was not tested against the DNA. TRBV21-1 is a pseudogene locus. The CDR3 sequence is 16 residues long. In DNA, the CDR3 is TGTGCCAGCAGCAATCAGGGGACAGGGGTTCCAGATACGCAGTATTTT. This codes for CASSNQGTGVPDTQYF.

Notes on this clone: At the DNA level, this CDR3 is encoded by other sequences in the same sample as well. CDR3 protein: CASSGQNQETQYF. The CDR3 DNA sequence: TGTGCCAGTAGTGGACAAAACCAAGAGACCCAGTACTTC. The gene calls are TRBV19 and TRBJ2-5; possibly TRBD1 for D (5 bases). This CDR3 has 13 amino acids. CDR1 is LNHDA and CDR2 is SQIVND in the germline V gene (reference sequence). Trimming stripped 5 bases from V and 0 bases from J, with 7 bases between.

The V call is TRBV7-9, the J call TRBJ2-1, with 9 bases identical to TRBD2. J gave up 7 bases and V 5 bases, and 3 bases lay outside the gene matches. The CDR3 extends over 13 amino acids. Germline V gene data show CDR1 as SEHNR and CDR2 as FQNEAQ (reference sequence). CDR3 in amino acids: CASSNLAGNEQFF. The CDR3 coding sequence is TGTGCCAGCAGCAACCTAGCGGGGAATGAGCAGTTCTTC.

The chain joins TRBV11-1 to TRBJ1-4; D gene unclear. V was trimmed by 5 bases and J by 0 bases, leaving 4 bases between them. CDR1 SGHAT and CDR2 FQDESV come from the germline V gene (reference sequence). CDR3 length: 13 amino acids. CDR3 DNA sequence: TGTGCCAGCAGCGCCCCAACTAATGAAAAACTGTTTTTT. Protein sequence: CASSAPTNEKLFF. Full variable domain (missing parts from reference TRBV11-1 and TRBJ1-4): EAEVAQSPRYKITEKSQAVAFWCDPISGHATLYWYRQILGQGPELLVQFQDESVVDDSQLPKDRFSAERLKGVDSTLKIQPAELGDSAMYLCASSAPTNEKLFFGSGTQLSVL.

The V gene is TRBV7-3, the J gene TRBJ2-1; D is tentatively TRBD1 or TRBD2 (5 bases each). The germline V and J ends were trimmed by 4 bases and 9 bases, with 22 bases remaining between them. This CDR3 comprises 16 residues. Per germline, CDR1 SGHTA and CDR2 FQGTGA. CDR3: CASSSLDTGFGSEQFF. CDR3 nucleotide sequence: TGTGCCAGCAGCTCCCTGGACACGGGGTTCGGCAGTGAGCAGTTCTTC.